The entry that follows covers one T cell receptor beta chain sequence. Antigen specificity is unknown. At the deep level, the assay was run. TCRdb's table, derived via immunoSEQ multiplex PCR, lists solely in-frame clones and lacks some. The table includes roughly 2,000,000 clones, just over 90% detected once. Per germline, CDR1 SGHVS and CDR2 FQNEAQ. The V segment lost 3 bases and the J segment 0 bases; nucleotides outside the gene matches: 5. The CDR3 is made up of 16 amino acids. This specimen comes from a study of shared clonotypes between healthy human individuals. Study-wide points: Limited genetic and exposure-history diversity came from having few donors. At large depth, rarefaction still showed sorted-subset sequencing to be incomplete.

Naive CD8 cells lacked CD45RO and underwent positive selection for CCR7, leaving out terminally differentiated effector memory CD45RA+ cells. Each sample came from a Caucasian adult donor living in Nashville, Tennessee. The clonotype comes from a man aged 18 to 35 in good health. Some clones in this sample may be carry-over from other donors' samples. This chain connects TRBV7-8 to TRBJ2-1; 7 bases line up with TRBD1. Material for sequencing was naive CD8+ T cells from PBMCs. Here the CDR3 DNA reads TGTGCCAGCAGCTTCAACGACAGGGACTCCTACAATGAGCAGTTCTTC. It is translated as CASSFNDRDSYNEQFF.